This T cell receptor beta chain was sequenced in a study of cytomegalovirus exposure and HLA in healthy donors. General study points: Cytomegalovirus status, reportedly, was diagnosed with high specificity and sensitivity by the classifier. When presence/absence was analysed, sequencing depth was taken to be roughly uniform across donors.

Researchers ran the PCR with 60 Vbeta and 13 Jbeta primers. Source study methods: Later analysis identified 88 million or so unique TCR beta chains, about 12 million shared. Here immunoSEQ multiplex PCR was the method, and the copy in TCRdb shows in-frame clones only, minus some. V and J calls and clone size come straight from that table; D and trimming were deduced from the DNA. The sample contains about 98,000 clones, about 74% of which appear only once. The CDR3 extends over 16 amino acids. Germline V gives CDR1 KGHSH, CDR2 LQKENI. The V and J ends lost 4 bases and 6 bases, in that order; junction bases with no gene match: 8. This clone was counted between two and nine times. Its antigen remains unknown.

Material for sequencing was PBMCs. J is TRBJ2-6 and V is TRBV18, with 8 bases identical to TRBD1. The clonotype originates from a male donor in good health and CMV-seronegative. For the CDR3, the DNA is TGTGCCAGCTCACAATCGACAGGGGCTTCGGCCAACGTCCTGACTTTC. It codes for CASSQSTGASANVLTF.